This TCR beta chain was found in a study of blood T cell repertoires in COVID-19. In the study overall: COVID-19 samples, acute and convalescent, were from the United States, Italy and Spain. Sources were T cells, B-cell-depleted T cells, or PBMCs; the material itself was cDNA or gDNA.

The germline V gene has CDR1 MDHEN and CDR2 SYDVKM. The CDR3 extends over 12 amino acids. V was clipped by 8 bases and J by 5 bases; unmatched bases: 5. This table comes from immunoSEQ multiplex PCR, and its TCRdb copy is limited to in-frame clones, with some not included. Among 250,000 to 350,000 clones listed, approximately 84% were seen once. Sample: peripheral blood. The clonotype was recovered from a human donor with COVID-19, enrolled during active disease. The donor label of this sample is uncertain. The genes are TRBV28 and TRBJ2-7; the match to TRBD1 covers 8 bases. The CDR3 region has the DNA TGTGCCAGCGGACAGGGTTTCAACGAGCAGTACTTC. Protein: CASGQGFNEQYF.